This T cell receptor (beta chain) was observed in a study of T cell clonality in common variable immunodeficiency. Findings and caveats of the study: In common variable immunodeficiency, TCR beta chains reportedly carried fewer deletions and N-nucleotide insertions. CVID patient heterogeneity limited repertoire-clinical complication correlations.

Profiling relied on immunoSEQ multiplex PCR, and the TCRdb table lists in-frame clones only, not all of them. Recorded here are under 45,000 clones, with no singletons, and the ten leading clones hold 1.2% to 1.5%. This clone showed up many times. The antigen is undetermined. This receptor was identified in a person aged 18-70 years in good health. Material for sequencing was peripheral blood mononuclear cells.

CDR3 sequence reads: CSVTSGGTDTQYF. The CDR3 bases that were read are TGCAGCGTTACTAGCGGGGGCACAGATACG. The rearrangement links TRBV29-1 to TRBJ2-3, with TRBD2 matching 10 bases. Sequencing ends 3 residues short of the CDR3 end; the germline J gene provides the rest. The CDR3 spans 13 residues. J was trimmed by 1 base and V by 5 bases; bases with no gene match: 0. The germline CDR1 and CDR2 sequences are SQVTM and ANQGSEA.